The clone carrying this TCR beta chain was found a few times. The antigen is unknown. cDNA was made from approximately 500 ng RNA using alpha and beta constant primers. Separate chain-specific third strand synthesis with multiplexing indices produced the alpha and beta libraries. The cDNA received a 5' RACE adapter containing a random hexamer plus an SP2 sequencing primer site. TCRdb passed the 5' RACE reads through MiXCR, listing each CDR3 protein once. The sample lists about 18,000 distinct CDR3 sequences, approximately 9% occurring once. These data originate in a study of HIV-infected patients and healthy controls. Follow-up blood was drawn about 14 weeks, roughly three months, after antiretroviral therapy began. The repertoire came from unfractionated whole blood and reflected all unsorted peripheral T cells. People with immunomodulatory therapy, recent vaccination or treatment interruptions were not enrolled.

CDR3 length: 12 amino acids. V lost 3 bases and J 5 bases, leaving 8 bases between the germline ends. Germline V gives CDR1 SGHAT, CDR2 FQNNGV. Study results and caveats: Compared with controls, mean Gini indices were significantly raised in HIV-infected repertoires, possibly indicating oligoclonality.

Specimen: blood, collected during antiretroviral therapy. This receptor was taken from an adult with HIV infection. The chain joins TRBV11-2 to TRBJ2-7, with unresolved D. The CDR3 spells CASSLGQHEQYF. CDR3 sequence (DNA): TGTGCCAGCAGCTTGGGCCAGCACGAGCAGTACTTC.